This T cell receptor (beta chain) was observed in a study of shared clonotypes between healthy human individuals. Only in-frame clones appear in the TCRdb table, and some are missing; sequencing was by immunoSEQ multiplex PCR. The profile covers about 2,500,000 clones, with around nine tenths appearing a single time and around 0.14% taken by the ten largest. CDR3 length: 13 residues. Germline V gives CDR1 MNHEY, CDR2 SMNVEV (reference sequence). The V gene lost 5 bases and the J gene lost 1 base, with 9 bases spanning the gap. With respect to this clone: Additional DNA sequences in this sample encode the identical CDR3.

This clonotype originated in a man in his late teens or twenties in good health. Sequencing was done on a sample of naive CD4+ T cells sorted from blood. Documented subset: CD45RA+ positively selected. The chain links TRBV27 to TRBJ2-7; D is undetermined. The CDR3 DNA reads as TGTGCCAGCAGTGGTAGGTCTTCCTACGAGCAGTACTTC. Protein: CASSGRSSYEQYF.